The next 30 T cell receptor beta chains were all read from a single sample in a study of CD8 T cells in Susac syndrome. Reverse transcription of roughly 0.5 to 1 ug RNA was performed with random hexamers. One entry per CDR3 protein results from TCRdb running MiXCR on the immunoSEQ multiplex PCR reads. This sample has some 300,000 distinct CDR3 sequences, with 85% found just once. Sequenced input: CD8+ T cells from PBMCs. The receptor source for this set is a human donor with multiple sclerosis.

The CDR3 coding sequence is TGTGCCAGCAGCCTCCGGACTAGCGGGAGGTCCGGAGAGACCCAGTACTTC. Translated: CASSLRTSGRSGETQYF. The chain employs TRBV11-3 and TRBJ2-5, with 14 bases lining up with TRBD2. Germline CDR1 SGHNT, CDR2 YENEEA. This CDR3 region has 17 residues. Germline trimming cut 5 bases from V and 4 bases from J; bases unmatched to any gene: 9.

CDR3 region: CASSYVRGRSTGELFF. The CDR3 nucleotides are TGTGCCAGCAGTTACGTTCGAGGGAGGAGCACCGGGGAGCTGTTTTTT. V is TRBV28 and J is TRBJ2-2; D is possibly TRBD2 (6 bases). CDR1 is MDHEN and CDR2 is SYDVKM in the germline V gene. The V and J ends lost 4 bases and 4 bases respectively, with 16 bases between them. The CDR3 consists of 16 residues.

The V and J genes are TRBV7-3 and TRBJ2-7; D assignment may be TRBD1 or TRBD2 (6 bases each). The CDR3 length is 17 residues. The germline V gene encodes CDR1 SGHTA and CDR2 FQGTGA. Trimming pared 1 base from V and 2 bases from J, leaving 18 bases between. The CDR3 spells CASSLNPAGHPTYEQYF. CDR3 DNA sequence: TGTGCCAGCAGCTTAAACCCCGCGGGACACCCGACCTACGAGCAGTACTTC.

The rearrangement uses TRBV18 and TRBJ1-5; D unresolved. V was trimmed by 3 bases and J by 0 bases, leaving 12 bases between them. CDR1 is KGHSH and CDR2 is LQKENI in the germline V gene. The CDR3 has 16 residues. The CDR3 loop reads CASSPGSGHSNQPQHF. As DNA, the CDR3 is TGTGCCAGCTCACCGGGGTCCGGCCATAGCAATCAGCCCCAGCATTTT.

The V and J genes are TRBV5-4 and TRBJ1-2; D gene ambiguous. CDR3 size: 13 residues. V was clipped by 5 bases and J by 0 bases, with 8 bases between them. Germline V gene sequence: CDR1 SGHNT, CDR2 YYREEE (reference sequence). Written as DNA, the CDR3 is TGTGCCAGCAGGGATTTAGCTAACTATGGCTACACCTTC. It encodes CASRDLANYGYTF.

This chain connects TRBV5-6 to TRBJ1-5, with 8 bases matching TRBD1. CDR3 length: 13 residues. V trimming: 8 bases; J trimming: 5 bases; junction bases outside the gene matches: 6. Germline lookup yields CDR1 SGHDT and CDR2 YYEEEE. As DNA, the CDR3 is TGTGCCAGAGAAGGGACAGGAGATCAGCCCCAGCATTTT. It encodes CAREGTGDQPQHF.

CDR3 DNA: TGCAGCGCCGGTCAAACAGAAAGTGGAAGCTCCTACGAGCAGTACTTC. This sequence encodes CSAGQTESGSSYEQYF. The chain is built from TRBV29-1 and TRBJ2-7; no clear D. The germline V and J ends were trimmed by 7 bases and 0 bases, with 22 bases remaining between them. CDR1 and CDR2 (germline): SQVTM, ANQGSEA. This CDR3 region has 16 residues.

The chain recombines TRBV7-6 with TRBJ2-1; possibly TRBD1 for D (6 bases). With 2 bases removed from V and 0 bases from J, the gap between germline ends came to 11 bases. CDR3 length: 16 residues. Germline V gene lookup returns CDR1 SGHVS and CDR2 FNYEAQ. The CDR3 DNA reads TGTGCCAGCAGCTTAAGTGGGGGCAGCTCCTACAATGAGCAGTTCTTC. Its protein product is CASSLSGGSSYNEQFF.

This clonotype occurred a few times. The J gene is TRBJ1-1, the V gene TRBV4-1; weak D call: TRBD1 (6 bases). Looked up from germline, CDR1 is MGHRA and CDR2 is YSYEKL. Trimming cost V 4 bases and J 4 bases, with 13 bases left between them. CDR3 length equals 14 residues. Here the CDR3 DNA reads TGCGCCAGCAGCCGCCACAGGGTGGGCACTGAAGCTTTCTTT. Protein: CASSRHRVGTEAFF.

The V call is TRBV30, the J call TRBJ2-1, with a weak D call TRBD2 (5 bases). The germline V and J ends were trimmed by 4 bases and 0 bases, with 13 bases remaining between them. The CDR3 covers 15 residues. Looked up from germline, CDR1 is GTSNPN and CDR2 is SVGIG (reference sequence). The CDR3 DNA reads as TGTGCCTGGACTCCCGACTATGGCTCCTACAATGAGCAGTTCTTC. Translating gives CAWTPDYGSYNEQFF.

This chain links TRBV7-8 with TRBJ1-3; D gene ambiguous. Germline V gene sequence: CDR1 SGHVS, CDR2 FQNEAQ. This CDR3 is built from 16 residues. V lost 0 bases and J 1 base, leaving 10 bases between the germline ends. The CDR3, as DNA: TGTGCCAGCAGCTTAGCCCCCGACACATCTGGAAACACCATATATTTT. Encoded protein: CASSLAPDTSGNTIYF.

The V and J genes are TRBV7-9 and TRBJ2-1, with 12 nucleotides matching TRBD2. Trimming at V came to 5 bases and at J to 7 bases, leaving 9 bases not matched to a gene. Germline values: CDR1 SEHNR, CDR2 FQNEAQ (reference sequence). The CDR3 has 16 amino acids. The CDR3 protein is CASSPRTSGTTNEQFF. As DNA, the CDR3 is TGTGCCAGCAGCCCGCGGACTAGCGGGACCACGAATGAGCAGTTCTTC.

This chain connects TRBV4-3 to TRBJ2-2, with a tentative D call TRBD2 (7 bases). This CDR3 is 17 amino acids long. CDR1 LGHNA and CDR2 YSLEER come from the germline V gene. The V end lost 0 bases, the J end lost 7 bases, and 18 bases lay between the germline ends. The CDR3 nucleotides read TGCGCCAGCAGCCAAGAAGGGGGGGGCCACGGCCACGGGGAGCTGTTTTTT. Amino acid sequence: CASSQEGGGHGHGELFF.

The rearrangement links TRBV7-9 to TRBJ1-2; D is uncertain. V was shortened by 3 bases and J by 4 bases, with 12 bases between the two germline ends. Looked up from germline, CDR1 is SEHNR and CDR2 is FQNEAQ (reference sequence). The CDR3 runs 14 residues. In DNA, the CDR3 is TGTGCCAGCAGCTTTTTGGAGGAGCCCTATGGCTACACCTTC. Protein: CASSFLEEPYGYTF. Variable domain in full (rest from reference TRBV7-9 and TRBJ1-2): DTGVSQNPRHKITKRGQNVTFRCDPISEHNRLYWYRQTLGQGPEFLTYFQNEAQLEKSRLLSDRFSAERPKGSFSTLEIQRTEQGDSAMYLCASSFLEEPYGYTFGSGTRLTVV.

CDR3 loop: CAIEGQGSTGELFF. The CDR3 DNA sequence: TGTGCCATCGAGGGACAGGGGAGCACCGGGGAGCTGTTTTTT. The V and J genes are TRBV24-1 and TRBJ2-2; 10 nucleotides agree with TRBD1. After removal of 11 bases from V and 4 bases from J, the junction contained 6 bases not matched to a gene. This CDR3 contains 14 residues. The germline V gene encodes CDR1 KGHDR and CDR2 SFDVKD.

This clonotype was recorded a few times. V gene TRBV19 combines with J gene TRBJ2-3, with a weak D call TRBD2 (5 bases). Germline CDR1 LNHDA, CDR2 SQIVND (reference sequence). The CDR3 loop spans 12 amino acids. Trimming shortened V by 3 bases and J by 6 bases, and 7 bases separated the two germline ends. The CDR3 loop is CASSIRGDTQYF. The CDR3 DNA sequence: TGTGCCAGTAGTATCCGAGGGGATACGCAGTATTTT.

The CDR3 protein is CAWERGGGLYGYTF. In nucleotides, the CDR3 is TGTGCCTGGGAAAGAGGAGGGGGCTTGTATGGCTACACCTTC. The rearrangement links TRBV30 to TRBJ1-2; TRBD1 agrees at 7 bases. Germline values: CDR1 GTSNPN, CDR2 SVGIG (reference sequence). V shed 5 bases, J shed 5 bases, and the junction held 11 bases outside the gene matches. The CDR3 length is 14 residues.

This chain connects TRBV10-2 to TRBJ1-1, with a tentative D call TRBD1 (6 bases). Per the germline V gene, CDR1 is WSHSY and CDR2 is SAAADI. CDR3 length: 13 amino acids. V lost 8 bases to trimming and J lost 2 bases, with 12 bases between them. This CDR3 is CASGDRSNTEAFF. The CDR3 nucleotides are TGCGCCAGCGGAGACAGGTCCAACACTGAAGCTTTCTTT.

This chain uses TRBV6-5 with TRBJ2-1, with D unclear. This CDR3 is 14 amino acids long. Trimming stripped 5 bases from V and 2 bases from J, with 10 bases between. Germline CDR1 and CDR2: MNHEY and SVGAGI. CDR3 coding DNA: TGTGCCAGCAGTCTCAAAGATACCTACAATGAGCAGTTCTTC. Translated: CASSLKDTYNEQFF.

This rearrangement joins TRBV11-2 to TRBJ2-5; D call uncertain. Germline lookup yields CDR1 SGHAT and CDR2 FQNNGV. The CDR3 runs to 14 residues. Trimming left V 3 bases short and J 2 bases short, with 10 bases between. The CDR3 DNA is TGTGCCAGCAGCTTGCTAGTGGGGCAAGAGACCCAGTACTTC. Translation gives CASSLLVGQETQYF.

The chain combines TRBV20-1 with TRBJ2-2; 7 positions match TRBD2. The CDR3 is 16 residues long. V gave up 8 bases and J gave up 5 bases; unmatched junction bases: 17. Germline V gene sequence: CDR1 DFQATT, CDR2 SNEGSKA (reference sequence). The CDR3 nucleotides read TGCAGTCCGACCTCAAATGCGGGAGCACTTACCGGGGAGCTGTTTTTT. Its protein is CSPTSNAGALTGELFF.

The rearrangement uses TRBV20-1 and TRBJ2-3; 8 bases are a match to TRBD2. CDR1 is DFQATT, CDR2 SNEGSKA, per germline (reference sequence). Trimming removed 7 bases from V and 8 bases from J; junction bases left unmatched: 14. CDR3 length equals 14 residues. The CDR3 here is CSVPIIAGMATQYF. CDR3 nucleotides: TGCAGTGTCCCGATTATAGCGGGGATGGCTACGCAGTATTTT.

In its sample, this clonotype was seen once. The chain combines TRBV6-5 with TRBJ2-7; D gene ambiguous. Per germline, CDR1 MNHEY and CDR2 SVGAGI. V was trimmed by 0 bases and J by 0 bases, leaving 6 bases between them. The CDR3 is 14 residues long. The CDR3 loop reads CASSYSSLSYEQYF. CDR3 nucleotides: TGTGCCAGCAGTTACTCAAGCCTCTCCTACGAGCAGTACTTC.

CDR3 region: CASSFSYNEQFF. The CDR3, as DNA: TGTGCCAGCAGTTTCTCCTACAATGAGCAGTTCTTC. The J gene is TRBJ2-1, the V gene TRBV6-2 or TRBV6-3; no clear D gene. This CDR3 has 12 amino acids. The V gene's germline CDR1 is MNHEY and CDR2 SVGEGT. The V and J ends lost 4 bases and 0 bases respectively, with 1 base between them.

The CDR3 sequence is CASSDQGAVQPQHF. CDR3 nucleotides: TGTGCCAGCAGCGACCAGGGGGCGGTTCAGCCCCAGCATTTT. This chain connects TRBV3-1 to TRBJ1-5; 8 bases align to TRBD1. This CDR3 region has 14 residues. Germline V CDR1 and CDR2: LGHDT, YNNKEL (reference sequence). The J segment lost 6 bases and the V segment lost 5 bases, leaving 6 bases of the junction unmatched.

CDR3 in DNA: TGTGCCAGCAGTCCGACGGGAAGCTCCTACGAGCAGTACTTC. This gives the protein CASSPTGSSYEQYF. The chain employs TRBV27 and TRBJ2-7; tentatively, D is TRBD2 (5 bases). Trimming took 5 bases from V and 0 from J, leaving 11 bases between them. Germline V gene sequence: CDR1 MNHEY, CDR2 SMNVEV (reference sequence). The CDR3 is 14 amino acids.

The rearrangement uses TRBV12-3 or TRBV12-4 and TRBJ1-1; D possibly corresponds to TRBD1 (5 bases). The CDR3 is made up of 16 amino acids. CDR3 coding DNA: TGTAGTACGGGGCCTTTCCGGGACCTCGACACTTGGGAAGCTTTCTTT. Translation gives CSTGPFRDLDTWEAFF.

The rearrangement joins TRBV19 to TRBJ2-7; possibly TRBD2 for D (6 bases). V lost 4 bases, J lost 3 bases, and 13 bases lay in between. Germline V lookup: CDR1 LNHDA, CDR2 SQIVND (reference sequence). This CDR3 is 14 amino acids long. The CDR3 loop reads CASSRDFWNYEQYF. The CDR3 DNA reads as TGTGCCAGTAGTAGGGACTTTTGGAACTACGAGCAGTACTTC.

The chain links TRBV5-6 to TRBJ2-7; 9 nucleotides align to TRBD1. In germline, CDR1 is SGHDT, CDR2 YYEEEE. With V trimmed by 4 bases and J by 3 bases, 8 bases remained unmatched. This CDR3 has 15 amino acids. CDR3 in DNA: TGTGCCAGCAGCGGGCATTTGACAGGGGGCTACGAGCAGTACTTC. It translates to CASSGHLTGGYEQYF.

The chain is built from TRBV12-3 or TRBV12-4 and TRBJ2-7, with 10 bases identical to TRBD2. The V segment lost 1 base and the J segment 1 base; nucleotides outside the gene matches: 4. This CDR3 is 16 amino acids long. Here the CDR3 reads CASSLVGSGGSYEQYF. CDR3 bases: TGTGCCAGCAGTTTAGTCGGTAGCGGGGGGTCCTACGAGCAGTACTTC.